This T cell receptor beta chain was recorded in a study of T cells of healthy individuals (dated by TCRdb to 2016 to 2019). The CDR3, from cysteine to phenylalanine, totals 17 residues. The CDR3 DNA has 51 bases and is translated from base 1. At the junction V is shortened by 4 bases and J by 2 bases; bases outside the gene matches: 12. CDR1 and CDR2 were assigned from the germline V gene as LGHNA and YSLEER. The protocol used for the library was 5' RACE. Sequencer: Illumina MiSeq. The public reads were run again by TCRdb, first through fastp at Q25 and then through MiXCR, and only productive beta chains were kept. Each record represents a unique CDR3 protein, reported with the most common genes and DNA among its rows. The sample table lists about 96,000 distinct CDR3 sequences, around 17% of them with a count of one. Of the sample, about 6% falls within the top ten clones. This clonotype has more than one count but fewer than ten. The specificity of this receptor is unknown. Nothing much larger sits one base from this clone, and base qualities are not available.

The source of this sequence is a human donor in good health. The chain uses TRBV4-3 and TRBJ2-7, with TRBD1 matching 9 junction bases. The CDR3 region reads CASSRGEPGQGAYEQYF. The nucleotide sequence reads TGCGCCAGCAGCCGAGGCGAGCCGGGACAGGGAGCCTACGAGCAGTACTTC.